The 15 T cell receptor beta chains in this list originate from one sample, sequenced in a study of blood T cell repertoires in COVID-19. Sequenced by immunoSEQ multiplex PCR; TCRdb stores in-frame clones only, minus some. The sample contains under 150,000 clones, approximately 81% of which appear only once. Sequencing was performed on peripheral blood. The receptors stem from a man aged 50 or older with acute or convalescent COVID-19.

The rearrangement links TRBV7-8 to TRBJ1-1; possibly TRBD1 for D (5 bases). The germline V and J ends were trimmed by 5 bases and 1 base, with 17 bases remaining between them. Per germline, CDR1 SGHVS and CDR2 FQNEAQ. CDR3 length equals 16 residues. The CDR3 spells CASSKGRSIRNTEAFF. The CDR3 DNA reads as TGTGCCAGCAGCAAGGGGCGTAGTATAAGGAACACTGAAGCTTTCTTT.

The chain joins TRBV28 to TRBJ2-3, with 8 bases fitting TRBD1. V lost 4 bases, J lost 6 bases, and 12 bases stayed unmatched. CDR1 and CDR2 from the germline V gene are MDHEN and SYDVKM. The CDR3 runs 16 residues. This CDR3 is CASSWVRGQGSDTQYF. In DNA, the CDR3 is TGTGCCAGCAGTTGGGTTAGAGGACAGGGTAGCGATACGCAGTATTTT.

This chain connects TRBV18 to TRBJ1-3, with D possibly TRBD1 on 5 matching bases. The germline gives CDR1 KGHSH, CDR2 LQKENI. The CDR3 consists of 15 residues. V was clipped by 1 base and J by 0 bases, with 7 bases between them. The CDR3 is CASSPQGNSGNTIYF. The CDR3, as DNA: TGTGCCAGCTCACCACAGGGGAACTCTGGAAACACCATATATTTT. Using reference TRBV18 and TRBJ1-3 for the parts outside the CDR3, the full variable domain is NAGVMQNPRHLVRRRGQEARLRCSPMKGHSHVYWYRQLPEEGLKFMVYLQKENIIDESGMPKERFSAEFPKEGPSILRIQQVVRGDSAAYFCASSPQGNSGNTIYFGEGSWLTVV.

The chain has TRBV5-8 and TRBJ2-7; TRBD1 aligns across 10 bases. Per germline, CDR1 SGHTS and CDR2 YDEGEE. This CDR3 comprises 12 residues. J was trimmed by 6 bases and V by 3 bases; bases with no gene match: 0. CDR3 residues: CASSWTGGEQYV. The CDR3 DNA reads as TGTGCCAGCAGCTGGACAGGGGGCGAGCAGTACGTC.

CDR3: CASSLRFLGPAGTGTRDGNQPQHF. The CDR3 DNA sequence: TGTGCCAGCAGTTTAAGGTTTTTAGGACCCGCCGGGACAGGTACAAGGGATGGCAATCAGCCCCAGCATTTT. The V gene is TRBV28, the J gene TRBJ1-5, with TRBD1 matching over 8 bases. The length of the CDR3 is 24 residues. With 2 bases clipped from V and 2 bases from J, the junction kept 29 bases outside the gene matches. Germline CDR1 reads MDHEN; CDR2 reads SYDVKM.

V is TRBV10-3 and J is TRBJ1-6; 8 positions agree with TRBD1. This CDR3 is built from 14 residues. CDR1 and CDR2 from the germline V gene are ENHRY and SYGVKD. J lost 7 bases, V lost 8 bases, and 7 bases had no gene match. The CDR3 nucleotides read TGTGCCATCTCAAGGACAGGGCGGAATTCACCCCTCCACTTT. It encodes CAISRTGRNSPLHF.

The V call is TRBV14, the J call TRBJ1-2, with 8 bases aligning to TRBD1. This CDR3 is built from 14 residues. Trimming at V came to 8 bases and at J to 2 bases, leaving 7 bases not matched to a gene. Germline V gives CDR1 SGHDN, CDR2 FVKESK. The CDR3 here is CASRRTGKNYGYTF. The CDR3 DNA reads TGTGCCAGCCGCAGGACAGGGAAAAACTATGGCTACACCTTC.

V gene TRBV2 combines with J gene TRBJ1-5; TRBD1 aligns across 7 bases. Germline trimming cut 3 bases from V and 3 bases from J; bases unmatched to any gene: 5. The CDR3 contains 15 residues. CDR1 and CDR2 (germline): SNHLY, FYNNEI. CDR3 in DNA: TGTGCCAGCAGTGAGGACAGGCTAGTCAATCAGCCCCAGCATTTT. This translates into CASSEDRLVNQPQHF.

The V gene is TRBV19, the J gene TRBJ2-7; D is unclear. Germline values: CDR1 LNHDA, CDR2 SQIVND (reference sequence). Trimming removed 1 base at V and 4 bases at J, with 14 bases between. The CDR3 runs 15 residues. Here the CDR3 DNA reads TGTGCCAGTAGTATAGCCCTACAGCCGGAATACGAGCAGTACGTC. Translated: CASSIALQPEYEQYV.

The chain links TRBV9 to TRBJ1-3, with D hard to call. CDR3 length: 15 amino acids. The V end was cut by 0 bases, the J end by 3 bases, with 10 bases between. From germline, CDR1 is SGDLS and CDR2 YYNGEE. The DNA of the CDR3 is TGTGCCAGCAGCGTAGATAGCCAAAGTGGAAACACCATATATTTT. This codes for CASSVDSQSGNTIYF.

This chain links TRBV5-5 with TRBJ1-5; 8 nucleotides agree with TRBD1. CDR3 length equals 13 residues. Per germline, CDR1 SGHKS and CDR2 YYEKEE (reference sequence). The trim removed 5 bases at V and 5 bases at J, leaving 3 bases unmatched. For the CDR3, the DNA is TGTGCCAGCAGTCTACAGGGGGATCAGCCCCAGCATTTT. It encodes CASSLQGDQPQHF.

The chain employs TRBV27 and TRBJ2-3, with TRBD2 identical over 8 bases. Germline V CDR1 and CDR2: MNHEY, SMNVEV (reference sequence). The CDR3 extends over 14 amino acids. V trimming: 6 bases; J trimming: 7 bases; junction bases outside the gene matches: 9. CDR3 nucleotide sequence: TGTGCCAGCAGAACCGGGACTAGAGGAAATACGCAGTATTTT. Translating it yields CASRTGTRGNTQYF.

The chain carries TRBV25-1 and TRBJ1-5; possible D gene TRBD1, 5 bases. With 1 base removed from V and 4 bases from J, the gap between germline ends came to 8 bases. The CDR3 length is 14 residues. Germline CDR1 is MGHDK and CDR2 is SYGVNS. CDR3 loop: CASSESTGNQPQHF. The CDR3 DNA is TGTGCCAGCAGTGAATCAACAGGTAATCAGCCCCAGCATTTT.

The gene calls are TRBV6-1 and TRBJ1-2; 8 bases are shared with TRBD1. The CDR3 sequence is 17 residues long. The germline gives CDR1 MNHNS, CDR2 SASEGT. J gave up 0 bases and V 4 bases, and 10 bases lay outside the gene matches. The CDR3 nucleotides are TGTGCCAGCAGTGTCCCGGGACAGGCGACCGCTAACTATGGCTACACCTTC. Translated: CASSVPGQATANYGYTF.

In DNA, the CDR3 is TGCGCCAGCAGCTTTAGTACGGGGGGGTTTGAGACCCAGTACTTC. The encoded protein is CASSFSTGGFETQYF. The chain combines TRBV5-1 with TRBJ2-5; 8 bases are shared with TRBD2. This CDR3 spans 15 amino acids. Germline assignment: CDR1 SGHRS and CDR2 YFSETQ. Trimming cost V 2 bases and J 5 bases; bases outside gene matches: 8.